Below, 20 T cell receptor beta chains from the same sample are listed, as sequenced in a study of blood T cells in healthy people across ages (dated by TCRdb to 2015 to 2017). The receptor library was made with 5' RACE. The listed sequencing device is Illumina HiSeq 2500. A second roughly 6 to 11 cycle PCR used a sample-barcoded 5' primer and a J-beta primer mix. TCRdb trimmed public reads at Q25 via fastp, called clones via MiXCR and kept in-frame beta chains. For every CDR3 protein sequence, its rows merge into one entry that carries the most common genes and DNA. Counted in this sample were fewer than 800,000 distinct CDR3 sequences; roughly 49% of them appeared once. The ten largest clonotypes hold under 35% of the sample. The sample consisted of blood. The origin of the receptors is a woman in her sixties or seventies in good health.

The gene calls are TRBV20-1 and TRBJ2-7, with 7 bases that match TRBD1. The junction had 14 bases not matched to a gene; V was cut back by 6 bases and J by 6 bases. Per germline, CDR1 DFQATT and CDR2 SNEGSKA (reference sequence). The CDR3 sequence is 14 residues long. In nucleotides, the CDR3 is TGCAGTGCAACCAACCGGGACAGCAAGGCCGAGCAGTACTTC. The encoded protein is CSATNRDSKAEQYF.

V gene TRBV11-2 combines with J gene TRBJ1-2; D remains ambiguous. The CDR3 extends over 15 amino acids. CDR1 and CDR2 from the germline V gene are SGHAT and FQNNGV. V was trimmed by 0 bases and J by 2 bases, leaving 10 bases between them. The DNA of the CDR3 is TGTGCCAGCAGCTTAGATGCACTAGGGAACTATGGCTACACCTTC. Its translation is CASSLDALGNYGYTF. Full variable domain (missing parts from reference TRBV11-2 and TRBJ1-2): EAGVAQSPRYKIIEKRQSVAFWCNPISGHATLYWYQQILGQGPKLLIQFQNNGVVDDSQLPKDRFSAERLKGVDSTLKIQPAKLEDSAVYLCASSLDALGNYGYTFGSGTRLTVV.

The rearrangement joins TRBV12-3 or TRBV12-4 to TRBJ2-1; D is possibly TRBD2 (6 bases). V lost 3 bases to trimming and J lost 2 bases, with 14 bases between them. This CDR3 has 16 amino acids. The CDR3 protein is CASSFARDWAYNEQFF. The CDR3 DNA follows: TGTGCCAGCAGTTTTGCGCGGGATTGGGCCTACAATGAGCAGTTCTTC.

Comments on this clonotype: With a much larger clone just one base away, this may be a read error. The J gene is TRBJ2-4, the V gene TRBV18; TRBD1 is a possible D gene (6 bases). The CDR3 contains 15 residues. Germline CDR1 KGHSH, CDR2 LQKENI. CDR3 region: CARSPQGTAKNIQYF. The CDR3 coding sequence is TGTGCCCGCTCACCACAGGGAACAGCCAAAAACATTCAGTACTTC.

Many counts were recorded for this clonotype. The chain is built from TRBV3-1 and TRBJ2-1, with D possibly called TRBD1 or TRBD2 (5 bases each). Germline V gene data show CDR1 as LGHDT and CDR2 as YNNKEL (reference sequence). Between the trimmed V and J ends, which lost 2 bases and 12 bases, there was a span of 14 bases. The CDR3 covers 13 residues. CDR3 bases: TGTGCCAGCAGCCAAAGTCCCGGGACCGGGCAGTTCTTC. It translates to CASSQSPGTGQFF.

This clonotype has just a few counts. The J gene is TRBJ2-4, the V gene TRBV28, with 8 nucleotides matching TRBD2. Judging by the DNA end, TRBJ2-7 fits better; the J call may be wrong. Germline values: CDR1 MDHEN, CDR2 SYDVKM. This CDR3 contains 15 residues. The CDR3 sequence is CASTALAVNTYEQYF. The CDR3 DNA reads TGTGCCAGCACGGCACTAGCGGTCAACACCTACGAGCAGTACTTC.

The chain is built from TRBV7-9 and TRBJ2-5; 7 nucleotides align to TRBD1. Per the germline V gene, CDR1 is SEHNR and CDR2 is FQNEAQ (reference sequence). The CDR3 is made up of 15 amino acids. The trim removed 1 base at V and 1 base at J, leaving 3 bases unmatched. The CDR3 spells CASSLVRGIQETQYF. The DNA of the CDR3 is TGTGCCAGCAGCTTAGTCAGGGGGATCCAAGAGACCCAGTACTTC.

The V and J genes are TRBV6-2 or TRBV6-3 and TRBJ2-6, with 8 bases matching TRBD1. Germline CDR1 and CDR2: MNHEY and SVGEGT. The CDR3 loop spans 16 amino acids. J was trimmed by 2 bases and V by 4 bases; bases with no gene match: 4. The CDR3: CASSWRQGTGANVLTF. The CDR3 region has the DNA TGTGCCAGCAGTTGGCGACAGGGGACTGGGGCCAACGTCCTGACTTTC.

This clonotype was picked up a small number of times. The chain carries TRBV2 and TRBJ2-7; D is unclear. Trimming removed 6 bases from V and 3 bases from J, with 12 bases in between. Germline V CDR1 and CDR2: SNHLY, FYNNEI. CDR3 length: 13 amino acids. CDR3 coding DNA: TGTGCCAGCAGCCTGCAGGTACGCTACGAGCAGTACTTC. Translating it yields CASSLQVRYEQYF.

This clonotype was seen only a few times. V is TRBV20-1 and J is TRBJ2-6; D gene uncertain. The germline CDR1 and CDR2 sequences are DFQATT and SNEGSKA (reference sequence). Trimming removed 5 bases from V and 3 bases from J, with 11 bases in between. The CDR3 loop spans 14 amino acids. The CDR3 protein is CSASSVSGANVLTF. In nucleotides, the CDR3 is TGCAGTGCTTCTAGTGTGAGTGGGGCCAACGTCCTGACTTTC.

This clonotype was counted only a few times. The chain links TRBV4-2 to TRBJ2-2, with unresolved D. The CDR3 contains 15 residues. Germline loops: CDR1 LGHNA, CDR2 YNFKEQ. Trimming pared 2 bases from V and 1 base from J, leaving 8 bases between. The CDR3: CASSQNLGNTGELFF. CDR3 DNA: TGTGCCAGCAGCCAAAACCTCGGGAACACCGGGGAGCTGTTTTTT.

This clonotype was picked up a small number of times. The CDR3: CASGRDRGGNEQFF. Here the CDR3 DNA reads TGTGCCAGTGGCCGGGACAGGGGAGGCAATGAGCAGTTCTTC. The rearrangement links TRBV28 to TRBJ2-1; 10 bases agree with TRBD1. Per the germline V gene, CDR1 is MDHEN and CDR2 is SYDVKM. V was pared by 9 bases and J by 6 bases, with 8 bases of the junction left unmatched. The CDR3 is 14 amino acids.

This chain connects TRBV20-1 to TRBJ2-4; possible D gene TRBD2, 6 bases. The CDR3 covers 16 residues. The germline CDR1 and CDR2 sequences are DFQATT and SNEGSKA (reference sequence). V gave up 3 bases and J gave up 13 bases, with 28 bases separating them. CDR3 loop: CSASYYRWGREREQYF. Here the CDR3 DNA reads TGCAGTGCTAGCTATTACAGGTGGGGCAGGGAACGGGAGCAGTACTTC.

The chain has TRBV5-1 and TRBJ2-3, with 10 positions matching TRBD1. The CDR3 is 16 amino acids. V was clipped by 4 bases and J by 2 bases; unmatched bases: 7. Germline V gene lookup returns CDR1 SGHRS and CDR2 YFSETQ. This CDR3 reads CASSKGTGDHTDTQYF. The CDR3 region has the DNA TGCGCCAGCAGCAAAGGGACAGGGGATCACACAGATACGCAGTATTTT.

This clonotype was recorded only once. The V call is TRBV7-3, the J call TRBJ2-3, with D possibly TRBD2 on 6 matching bases. CDR1 and CDR2 from the germline V gene are SGHTA and FQGTGA. This CDR3 comprises 16 residues. V was trimmed by 4 bases and J by 1 base, leaving 15 bases between them. The CDR3 loop is CASSSNTPGGTDTQYF. DNA of the CDR3: TGTGCCAGCAGCTCCAACACCCCGGGGGGCACAGATACGCAGTATTTT.

This clonotype showed up just a few times. The chain recombines TRBV5-5 with TRBJ2-5; D is unresolved. The J call is uncertain, as TRBJ2-7 better fits the DNA end. The CDR3 sequence is 12 residues long. CDR1 is SGHKS, CDR2 YYEKEE, per germline (reference sequence). CDR3 region: CASSQSLSEQYF. Written as DNA, the CDR3 is TGTGCCAGCAGCCAAAGTCTAAGCGAGCAGTACTTC.

The gene calls are TRBV7-2 and TRBJ2-5; no definite D call. Trimming cost V 1 base and J 11 bases, with 23 bases left between them. Germline CDR1 SGHTA, CDR2 FQGNSA. The CDR3 has 16 residues. CDR3 sequence (DNA): TGTGCCAGCAGCTTAGATGCGGCAGCACCTTACAATGAGCAGTACTTC. It is translated as CASSLDAAAPYNEQYF. Based on the CDR3 plus reference TRBV7-2 and TRBJ2-5, the full variable domain is GAGVSQSPSNKVTEKGKDVELRCDPISGHTALYWYRQSLGQGLEFLIYFQGNSAPDKSGLPSDRFSAERTGGSVSTLTIQRTQQEDSAVYLCASSLDAAAPYNEQYFGPGTRLLVL.

The chain recombines TRBV6-5 with TRBJ2-1; TRBD2 matches at 11 bases. The CDR3 is 16 residues long. The germline V gene encodes CDR1 MNHEY and CDR2 SVGAGI. The J segment lost 4 bases and the V segment lost 2 bases, leaving 4 bases of the junction unmatched. The CDR3: CASSYGTSGRYNEQFF. The CDR3 bases are TGTGCCAGCAGTTACGGTACTAGCGGGAGATACAATGAGCAGTTCTTC.

For the CDR3, the DNA is TGTGCCAGCAGTTACTCGAGCGTACAGGGGACAACCTACGAGCAGTACTTC. Protein: CASSYSSVQGTTYEQYF. This chain joins TRBV6-5 and TRBJ2-7, with 7 bases that match TRBD1. The junction had 10 bases not matched to a gene; V was cut back by 0 bases and J by 2 bases. Germline V lookup: CDR1 MNHEY, CDR2 SVGAGI. The CDR3 extends over 17 amino acids.

The chain carries TRBV20-1 and TRBJ2-1; D may match TRBD1 or TRBD2 (5 bases each). In germline, CDR1 is DFQATT, CDR2 SNEGSKA (reference sequence). This CDR3 comprises 13 residues. Trimming left V 2 bases short and J 3 bases short, with 8 bases between. The chain's CDR3 is CSARWGSYNEQFF. CDR3 DNA sequence: TGCAGTGCTAGATGGGGGAGCTACAATGAGCAGTTCTTC.